This T cell receptor (beta chain) was sequenced during a study of OX40 agonist ivuxolimab in advanced cancers. Germline assignment: CDR1 MNHEY and CDR2 SVGAGI. The CDR3 is 16 residues long. J lost 1 base, V lost 4 bases, and 7 bases had no gene match. With respect to this clone: Its cognate antigen is unknown.

Study findings and constraints: Expanded clones tended on average to be more numerous among CD8+ T cells than CD4+.

Measured with immunoSEQ multiplex PCR; TCRdb has only the in-frame clones, and not every one. The sample contains approximately 82,000 clones, about nine tenths of which appear only once. Sequenced here: CD4+ or CD8+ T cells sorted from blood, sampled in a trial of the OX40 agonist ivuxolimab. V and J are TRBV6-5 and TRBJ1-5; 7 positions match TRBD1. This TCR came from an adult with an advanced solid tumor such as melanoma, head and neck, liver or kidney cancer. CDR3 sequence reads: CASSSSTGWSNQPQHF. CDR3 bases: TGTGCCAGCAGTTCCTCGACAGGGTGGAGCAATCAGCCCCAGCATTTT.